This is a list of T cell receptor beta chains from one sample in a study of shared clonotypes between healthy human individuals. The table came from immunoSEQ multiplex PCR; TCRdb's copy has only in-frame clones and leaves some out. The sample comprises about 470,000 clones, about 76% of which are singletons, and around 13% rests with the top ten. What was sequenced was PBMCs. The receptors come from a middle-aged woman in good health. Some clones in this sample may be carry-over from other donors' samples. CDR3s include the opening cysteine and the closing phenylalanine or tryptophan. The D gene is left open where the match is weak. Some rows have no size entry. The others give once, few or many, or a class for an expanded clone.

TGTGCCAGCAGCCGGGTCGTGGCGGGCCCAGATACGCAGTATTTT | CASSRVVAGPDTQYF | . | TRBV7-9 | . | TRBJ2-3
TGTGCCAGCAGCTTGGGACGGTACAATCAGCCCCAGCATTTT | CASSLGRYNQPQHF | . | TRBV5-6 | . | TRBJ1-5
TGTGCCAGCAGCCAACAGGGGGACGCAGATACGCAGTATTTT | CASSQQGDADTQYF | TRBD1 | TRBV6-4 | . | TRBJ2-3
TGTGCCAGCAGCCCGGAGAACTCACCCCTCCACTTT | CASSPENSPLHF | . | TRBV7-9 | . | TRBJ1-6
TGTGCCTGGAGTACCGGGACAGGGGGCAATCAGCCCCAGCATTTT | CAWSTGTGGNQPQHF | TRBD1 | TRBV30 | once | TRBJ1-5
TGTGCCAGCAGCCCCACCGGGGTGGGGAACTATGGCTACACCTTC | CASSPTGVGNYGYTF | . | TRBV28 | . | TRBJ1-2
TGCGCCAGCAGCCAAGGGGTCACAGATACGCAGTATTTT | CASSQGVTDTQYF | . | TRBV4-3 | . | TRBJ2-3
TGTGCCAGCAGTTTGGCGGGACCCTACGAGCAGTACTTC | CASSLAGPYEQYF | . | TRBV28 | . | TRBJ2-7
TGTGCCAGCAGCTTAGGGACAATGTACGAGCAGTACTTC | CASSLGTMYEQYF | . | TRBV7-8 | . | TRBJ2-7
TGTGCCAGCAGCCTCGGGACTAGCGGGGGACTTCCGCAGTATTTT | CASSLGTSGGLPQYF | TRBD2 | TRBV11-1 | . | TRBJ2-3
TGTGCCAGCAGCGTAGCTGGCCCGACAGGCACAGATACGCAGTATTTT | CASSVAGPTGTDTQYF | . | TRBV9 | . | TRBJ2-3
TGTGCCTGGAGCAAGGCAGCGGGGAGGGGTACCTACGAGCAGTACTTC | CAWSKAAGRGTYEQYF | TRBD2 | TRBV30 | . | TRBJ2-7
TGTGCCTGGAGTGTAAACACCGGGGAGCTGTTTTTT | CAWSVNTGELFF | . | TRBV30 | few | TRBJ2-2
TGCGCCAGCCGCCATCTCGGACAGGGCAAAGAGACCCAGTACTTC | CASRHLGQGKETQYF | TRBD1 | TRBV4-1 | . | TRBJ2-5
TGCGCCAGCAGCCAAGCCCCAGAAAGCTCTGGGGCCAACGTCCTGACTTTC | CASSQAPESSGANVLTF | . | TRBV4-3 | . | TRBJ2-6
TGTGCCAGCTCACCACCCCCCCGACAACGGAATGAGCAGTTCTTC | CASSPPPRQRNEQFF | . | TRBV18 | . | TRBJ2-1
TGTGCCAGCAGGCCGACAGGGTTCACCTACGAGCAGTACTTC | CASRPTGFTYEQYF | TRBD1 | TRBV28 | . | TRBJ2-7
TGTGCCAGCGGGGGGGTGGTGGCCAATCAGCCCCAGCATTTT | CASGGVVANQPQHF | . | TRBV2 | . | TRBJ1-5
TGTGCCAGCAGACCCCTAGCGGGAGGGGCCTACGAGCAGTACTTC | CASRPLAGGAYEQYF | TRBD2 | TRBV7-6 | . | TRBJ2-7
TGTGCCAGCAGCTCCCCCCGGCAGGGATCGGTTCAGACCCAGTACTTC | CASSSPRQGSVQTQYF | . | TRBV11-3 | . | TRBJ2-5
TGCGCCAGCAGCGACCCAGGGGGGGAAGAGACCCAGTACTTC | CASSDPGGEETQYF | . | TRBV5-1 | . | TRBJ2-5
TGTGCCATCAGTGAGTCAAGGGAGTCGAACTATGGCTACACCTTC | CAISESRESNYGYTF | . | TRBV10-3 | few | TRBJ1-2
TGTGCCAGTAGTCCCGGGCGGGATCGCAATCAGCCCCAGCATTTT | CASSPGRDRNQPQHF | . | TRBV19 | . | TRBJ1-5
TGTGCCTGGACGAATAACAATGAGCAGTTCTTC | CAWTNNNEQFF | . | TRBV30 | few | TRBJ2-1
TGTGCCACCAGCAGAGATCAGACGGCAGGCACCGGGGAGCTGTTTTTT | CATSRDQTAGTGELFF | . | TRBV15 | . | TRBJ2-2
TGTGCCAGCAGCCCGGGTTTAGCCAAAAACATTCAGTACTTC | CASSPGLAKNIQYF | . | TRBV7-2 | . | TRBJ2-4
TGTGCCAGCAGTCACTCCTTCGGGGAGCTGTTTTTT | CASSHSFGELFF | . | TRBV27 | many | TRBJ2-2
TGCGCCAGCAGCGCCGGCGGACAGCGCACAGATACGCAGTATTTT | CASSAGGQRTDTQYF | . | TRBV5-1 | few | TRBJ2-3
TGTGCCAGCAGCCAAGAACTAGCGGAGAGCTCCTACGAGCAGTACTTC | CASSQELAESSYEQYF | TRBD2 | TRBV4-2 | . | TRBJ2-7
TGTGCCACACAGGGAACCGGGGAGCTGTTTTTT | CATQGTGELFF | . | TRBV2 | . | TRBJ2-2
TGTGCCATCAGTTTAGCGGTAGGGTACGAGCAGTACTTC | CAISLAVGYEQYF | . | TRBV10-3 | . | TRBJ2-7
TGTGCCAGCAGAACAGGGGTCTACTATGGCTACACCTTC | CASRTGVYYGYTF | TRBD1 | TRBV2 | . | TRBJ1-2
TGTGCCAGCAGCCCCCGACTAGCGGGCCGGCTCTACAATGAGCAGTTCTTC | CASSPRLAGRLYNEQFF | TRBD2 | TRBV7-9 | . | TRBJ2-1
TGTGCCAGCAGCCCCATGTTAGACCCCTACGAGCAGTACTTC | CASSPMLDPYEQYF | . | TRBV7-2 | few | TRBJ2-7
TGTGCCAGCAGGTTCCGGGAGGAGCAGTACTTC | CASRFREEQYF | . | TRBV28 | . | TRBJ2-7
TGTGCTAGTGGTTGGTGGGACAGGAACTACGAGCAGTACTTC | CASGWWDRNYEQYF | TRBD1 | TRBV12-5 | once | TRBJ2-7
TGTGCCAGCAGCTCTTCCGGGACTGCCTTCGAAAAACTGTTTTTT | CASSSSGTAFEKLFF | . | TRBV7-2 | . | TRBJ1-4
TGTGCCAGCAGCTTAGTAGGGACTAGGAGCGAGCAGTACTTC | CASSLVGTRSEQYF | TRBD2 | TRBV7-2 | . | TRBJ2-7
TGTGCCAGTACCCTAAGTTGGCGGGGTTCCTACGAGCAGTACTTC | CASTLSWRGSYEQYF | . | TRBV19 | . | TRBJ2-7
TGTGCCATCAGTGAGTATGGACTAGCGAGCGAGCAGTACTTC | CAISEYGLASEQYF | TRBD2 | TRBV10-3 | few | TRBJ2-7
TGCGCCAGCAGCGGAAACTCGGGAGACGGTGAAGCTTTCTTT | CASSGNSGDGEAFF | . | TRBV5-1 | . | TRBJ1-1
TGTGCCAGCAGCTTGGGCGAGCGTCAGCCCCAGCATTTT | CASSLGERQPQHF | . | TRBV5-4 | . | TRBJ1-5
TGCGCCAGCAGCTTGTCTGGACAGCCTTCCTACAATGAGCAGTTCTTC | CASSLSGQPSYNEQFF | . | TRBV5-1 | many | TRBJ2-1
TGTGCCAGCGGGTTCCAAGCTGAAGCTTTCTTT | CASGFQAEAFF | . | TRBV2 | few | TRBJ1-1
TGTGCCAGTAGTATGCCCACAGGGTCTTGGAGCACAGATACGCAGTATTTT | CASSMPTGSWSTDTQYF | . | TRBV19 | . | TRBJ2-3